What follows describes a single T cell receptor (beta chain). The antigen is not known. The CDR3 has 13 amino acids. Trimming removed 3 bases at V and 5 bases at J, with 10 bases between. This entry is derived from a study of blood T cells in healthy people across ages. The use of a sample-barcoded 5' primer and a J-beta primer mix characterized a second PCR of roughly 7 to 11 cycles. TCRdb re-analysed the 5' RACE reads in MiXCR, keeping a single row per CDR3 protein. The table records over 1,500,000 distinct CDR3 sequences, approximately 40% of them present only once. Study-wide findings and caveats: Donor CMV status, an unknown factor, possibly confounded changes in expanded clonotypes. Observed TCR beta diversity showed a strong correlation with the percentage of naive T cells as measured by flow cytometry.

The sample consisted of blood. This receptor was taken from a human donor in good health. The chain employs TRBV12-3 or TRBV12-4 and TRBJ1-1; D uncertain. The CDR3 loop reads CASSFLRETEAFF. The DNA for the CDR3 is TGTGCCAGCAGTTTTTTGAGGGAGACTGAAGCTTTCTTT.